The sequence of this T cell receptor (beta chain) was determined in a study of blood T cell repertoires in COVID-19 (TCRdb year 2020). For the wider study: Samples covering the acute and convalescent phases of COVID-19 were provided by collaborators in the United States, Italy and Spain. Where available, HLA class I and class II types were taken from metadata supplied by the sample provider and were not determined by assay-based typing. The prospective study material was composed of cDNA or gDNA derived from T cells, B-cell-depleted T cells, or PBMCs. Sample metadata almost always included a de-identified subject ID, COVID-19 status, age in years and sex. The repertoires were released in a freely available public database intended as a resource for research on the immune response to SARS-CoV-2. Samples were obtained from the ongoing ImmuneRACE study (first 160 participants) and from 1,254 subjects provided by 6 global collaborators. The dataset comprised deeply sampled blood TCRbeta repertoires from subjects exposed to, actively infected with, or recovered from COVID-19. Overall results and qualifications from the work: The amount of clinical and demographic metadata varied by source and participant and was provided uncurated.

Taken from the germline V gene, the CDR1 and CDR2 loops are SGDLS and YYNGEE. V has 2 bases trimmed and J has 6 bases trimmed; junction bases matching no gene number 5. Reading from cysteine to phenylalanine, the CDR3 counts 14 amino acids. This entry keeps only the CDR3 DNA: 42 bases, framed from base 1. Note on this clone: The antigen it binds to is not known. No much larger clone is present one base from it, and per-base qualities are unavailable.

The immunoSEQ Assay, a bias-controlled multiplex PCR, was used to amplify TCRbeta CDR3 regions from genomic DNA. From the authors' description of their analysis: The number of nucleated cells in each sample was estimated by amplification of reference gene primers within the assay. To quantify the absolute abundance of each unique TCRbeta CDR3 rearrangement, sequence reads were collapsed and filtered. For each sample, productive Simpson clonality was calculated as the square root of Simpson's diversity index across productive rearrangements. Not all clones reach the TCRdb copy of this immuneACCESS table, which keeps in-frame sequences only. Checked studies attribute under half of the gap to unresolved V genes and leave the rest unexplained. Clonal size and the V and J genes are those of that table, whereas D and trimming came from the DNA. Within this sample are about 61,000 clones, with roughly 80% of them counted one time only. The ten top clones hold less than 25% of the sample.

Whole blood was collected in K2EDTA tubes by collaborating institutions according to the institutions' own protocols. For TCRbeta analysis, collaborators shipped samples in one of three forms: frozen whole blood, isolated PBMCs, or DNA extracted from either of those sample types. This sequence originates from a man older than 75 with active or convalescent COVID-19. The chain joins TRBV9 to TRBJ2-1, with 7 junctional bases fitting TRBD2. The source material was peripheral blood. The CDR3 region reads CASSVGGLTNEQFF. The DNA sequence is TGTGCCAGCAGCGTCGGGGGACTAACCAATGAGCAGTTCTTC.